A single sample is the source of the 3 T cell receptor beta chains below, sequenced in a study of preoperative IRX-2 immunotherapy in early breast cancer (dated by TCRdb to about 2019). This specimen's treatment or condition label, interpreted: preoperative locoregional IRX-2 cytokine immunotherapy. The receptor library was made with the immunoSEQ multiplex PCR assay. Here the immuneACCESS table is served through TCRdb, limited to in-frame sequences with V and J called. Missing clones are a known gap in these copies; in checked studies unresolved V genes cover under half, and the rest lacks a known reason. The sample table lists under 2,500 clones, about 64% of them with a count of one. Around 10% of the sample goes to the ten largest clones. Source: tumor tissue, taken before IRX-2 immunotherapy. These receptor sequences come from a human donor with breast cancer.

This clone was observed a handful of times. The V gene is TRBV12-5, the J gene TRBJ1-3; D gene ambiguous. This CDR3 comprises 13 residues. The germline V gene has CDR1 LGHNT and CDR2 FRNRAP. V was clipped by 6 bases and J by 0 bases, with 6 bases between them. CDR3 DNA: TGTGCTAGTGGCTTGAGCTCTGGAAACACCATATATTTT. This sequence encodes CASGLSSGNTIYF.

The chain carries TRBV19 and TRBJ1-2, with D perhaps TRBD1 (5 bases). Germline values: CDR1 LNHDA, CDR2 SQIVND (reference sequence). The CDR3 loop spans 16 amino acids. V lost 5 bases to trimming and J lost 0 bases, with 16 bases between them. This CDR3 reads CASSVGLLEANYGYTF. CDR3 sequence (DNA): TGTGCCAGTAGTGTGGGACTCCTTGAAGCTAACTATGGCTACACCTTC. The full variable domain, in which reference TRBV19 and TRBJ1-2 provide the parts outside the CDR3, is DGGITQSPKYLFRKEGQNVTLSCEQNLNHDAMYWYRQDPGQGLRLIYYSQIVNDFQKGDIAEGYSVSREKKESFPLTVTSAQKNPTAFYLCASSVGLLEANYGYTFGSGTRLTVV.

The chain has TRBV11-3 and TRBJ2-5, with TRBD2 as a possible D gene (7 bases). The CDR3 covers 14 residues. The ends were cut back, 5 bases at V and 2 bases at J, with 12 bases in the middle. Germline loops: CDR1 SGHNT, CDR2 YENEEA. CDR3 bases: TGTGCCAGCAGCCAAGGGGGGGCTCAAGAGACCCAGTACTTC. It yields the protein CASSQGGAQETQYF.